What follows are 19 T cell receptor beta chains derived from one specimen sequenced in a study of cytomegalovirus exposure and HLA in healthy donors (dated by TCRdb to the late 2010s). Libraries were made using the immunoSEQ multiplex PCR assay. For the multiplex PCR, a mixture combining 60 forward primers for TCR Vbeta segments and 13 reverse primers for TCR Jbeta segments was used. TCRdb retrieved this table from immuneACCESS and kept in-frame rearrangements only. Not all clones are present; in checked studies, unresolved V genes account for under half, and no reason is known for the remainder. This sample comprises some 150,000 clones, 65% to 85% of them detected only once. Jointly, the top ten make up around 4.1% of the sample. The sample was PBMCs. The receptors derive from a woman in her forties or fifties in good health and CMV-seropositive.

The CDR3 DNA is TGTGCCAGCAGTACAAACAGGGATGGGGAGCTGTTTTTT. This sequence encodes CASSTNRDGELFF. The chain combines TRBV6-1 with TRBJ2-2, with D perhaps TRBD1 (6 bases). In germline, CDR1 is MNHNS, CDR2 SASEGT. V dropped 5 bases and J dropped 8 bases, with 12 bases sitting between them. The CDR3 is 13 residues long.

The chain employs TRBV2 and TRBJ2-5; perhaps TRBD1 as D (6 bases). The J call is in doubt because the DNA end fits TRBJ2-7 better. CDR3 length: 12 residues. Per germline, CDR1 SNHLY and CDR2 FYNNEI. The DNA of the CDR3 is TGTGCCAGCAGTGGGCAGGGGATCGAGCAGTACTTC. The encoded protein is CASSGQGIEQYF.

The V gene is TRBV5-1, the J gene TRBJ1-4; 9 bases are shared with TRBD1. Germline V gene lookup returns CDR1 SGHRS and CDR2 YFSETQ. This CDR3 region has 15 residues. The ends lost 5 bases at V and 6 bases at J; junction bases unmatched: 8. Written as DNA, the CDR3 is TGCGCCAGCAGTAAGGGACAGGGAGGTCATGAAAAACTGTTTTTT. Translation gives CASSKGQGGHEKLFF. The complete variable domain, with remaining parts taken from reference TRBV5-1 and TRBJ1-4, reads KAGVTQTPRYLIKTRGQQVTLSCSPISGHRSVSWYQQTPGQGLQFLFEYFSETQRNKGNFPGRFSGRQFSNSRSEMNVSTLELGDSALYLCASSKGQGGHEKLFFGSGTQLSVL.

V is TRBV7-2 and J is TRBJ2-4; TRBD2 aligns across 7 bases. The CDR3 length is 18 residues. The ends lost 5 bases at V and 0 bases at J; junction bases unmatched: 13. Germline-derived CDR1 and CDR2 are SGHTA and FQGNSA. For the CDR3, the DNA is TGTGCCAGCAGCAAAAGGGCTAGCGGAGGACTAGCCAAAAACATTCAGTACTTC. Protein sequence: CASSKRASGGLAKNIQYF. The entire variable domain, with the rest obtained from reference TRBV7-2 and TRBJ2-4, is as follows: GAGVSQSPSNKVTEKGKDVELRCDPISGHTALYWYRQSLGQGLEFLIYFQGNSAPDKSGLPSDRFSAERTGGSVSTLTIQRTQQEDSAVYLCASSKRASGGLAKNIQYFGAGTRLSVL.

The chain recombines TRBV5-1 with TRBJ2-1, with 11 bases aligning to TRBD1. The CDR3 loop spans 15 amino acids. The ends lost 0 bases at V and 8 bases at J; junction bases unmatched: 4. From germline, CDR1 is SGHRS and CDR2 YFSETQ. The DNA for the CDR3 is TGCGCCAGCAGCTTGGCGGGACAGGGGGTTTATGAGCAGTTCTTC. It translates to CASSLAGQGVYEQFF.

V and J are TRBV27 and TRBJ2-5, with a tentative D call TRBD2 (6 bases). In germline, CDR1 is MNHEY, CDR2 SMNVEV (reference sequence). Trimming cost V 10 bases and J 2 bases, with 23 bases left between them. The CDR3 has 16 residues. The CDR3 nucleotides are TGTGCCACCGCAATATACTCCGGGACTTTTCAAGAGACCCAGTACTTC. Its protein product is CATAIYSGTFQETQYF.

The rearrangement links TRBV4-3 to TRBJ1-1; tentatively, D is TRBD1 (5 bases). Looked up from germline, CDR1 is LGHNA and CDR2 is YSLEER. This CDR3 spans 14 amino acids. V was cut by 0 bases and J by 6 bases, with 11 bases left in between. CDR3 protein: CASSQDLVGPEAFF. As DNA, the CDR3 is TGCGCCAGCAGCCAAGATCTGGTGGGGCCTGAAGCTTTCTTT.

This clone was seen only once. This chain uses TRBV28 with TRBJ1-5; TRBD1 is a possible D gene (5 bases). Germline V gene data show CDR1 as MDHEN and CDR2 as SYDVKM. This CDR3 has 14 residues. The V gene lost 5 bases and the J gene lost 5 bases, with 13 bases spanning the gap. The CDR3 sequence is CASSLGVAYQPQHF. The CDR3 bases are TGTGCCAGCAGTCTAGGGGTCGCGTATCAGCCCCAGCATTTT.

The chain joins TRBV29-1 to TRBJ2-5; tentatively, D is TRBD1 (7 bases). Germline V gene lookup returns CDR1 SQVTM and CDR2 ANQGSEA. V was pared by 6 bases and J by 5 bases, with 16 bases between. This CDR3 contains 13 residues. The CDR3 region has the DNA TGCAGCGTCGAGGGGGCAGGGGGGGAGACCCAGTACTTC. As protein: CSVEGAGGETQYF.

CDR3 DNA: TGTGCCAGCAGCTCGCCCCATGGGGCGGGAGGGGCTAGCACAGATACGCAGTATTTT. Encoded protein: CASSSPHGAGGASTDTQYF. V gene TRBV7-2 combines with J gene TRBJ2-3; 9 nucleotides match TRBD2. CDR3 length: 19 residues. Germline V gene data show CDR1 as SGHTA and CDR2 as FQGNSA. The V segment lost 4 bases and the J segment 0 bases; nucleotides outside the gene matches: 14. The variable domain in full, with the rest retrieved from reference TRBV7-2 and TRBJ2-3, is GAGVSQSPSNKVTEKGKDVELRCDPISGHTALYWYRQSLGQGLEFLIYFQGNSAPDKSGLPSDRFSAERTGGSVSTLTIQRTQQEDSAVYLCASSSPHGAGGASTDTQYFGPGTRLTVL.

V usage is TRBV5-5 and J usage is TRBJ2-3, with a possible D match to TRBD1 (8 bases). Germline loops: CDR1 SGHKS, CDR2 YYEKEE (reference sequence). Trimming cost V 4 bases and J 4 bases, with 19 bases left between them. This CDR3 has 16 residues. CDR3 coding DNA: TGTGCCAGCAGCCTAGGGAACAGGGGGAGGGCAGATACGCAGTATTTT. Its translation is CASSLGNRGRADTQYF.

The chain uses TRBV18 and TRBJ2-2; D may be TRBD1 (6 bases). Germline V gene sequence: CDR1 KGHSH, CDR2 LQKENI. V was trimmed by 4 bases and J by 1 base, leaving 7 bases between them. The CDR3 contains 14 residues. The CDR3 coding sequence is TGTGCCAGCTCACAGGGGGTGAACACCGGGGAGCTGTTTTTT. Its translation: CASSQGVNTGELFF.

V is TRBV7-9 and J is TRBJ2-5; D is perhaps TRBD2 (5 bases). Per germline, CDR1 SEHNR and CDR2 FQNEAQ (reference sequence). The CDR3 runs 15 residues. V was cut by 5 bases and J by 3 bases, with 16 bases left in between. The DNA of the CDR3 is TGTGCCAGCAGCAACTACTTTCGGGGTGAAGAGACCCAGTACTTC. It yields the protein CASSNYFRGEETQYF.

This chain joins TRBV19 and TRBJ2-3, with 8 bases aligning to TRBD1. The CDR3 runs to 16 residues. The V gene's germline CDR1 is LNHDA and CDR2 SQIVND (reference sequence). The trim removed 4 bases at V and 7 bases at J, leaving 13 bases unmatched. For the CDR3, the DNA is TGTGCCAGTAGTACCCAGGACAGGGCACTGGGCAATACGCAGTATTTT. It codes for CASSTQDRALGNTQYF.

The DNA of the CDR3 is TGTGCCAGTAGTATATTGGCAGGGGGCTACTATGGCTACACCTTC. Its protein is CASSILAGGYYGYTF. The chain employs TRBV19 and TRBJ1-2; the match to TRBD1 covers 8 bases. This CDR3 comprises 15 residues. Germline lookup yields CDR1 LNHDA and CDR2 SQIVND (reference sequence). V lost 2 bases and J lost 3; bases outside the gene matches: 5.

The genes are TRBV4-3 and TRBJ1-4, with no clear D. This CDR3 spans 17 amino acids. Germline-derived CDR1 and CDR2 are LGHNA and YSLEER. The V gene lost 1 base and the J gene lost 0 bases, with 12 bases spanning the gap. Here the CDR3 DNA reads TGCGCCAGCAGCCAAGCCTCCGGCGGAGCAACTAATGAAAAACTGTTTTTT. Protein: CASSQASGGATNEKLFF.

This clone was picked up one time. The chain couples TRBV11-2 to TRBJ2-5, with 9 bases that match TRBD1. The CDR3 spans 15 residues. The germline V gene encodes CDR1 SGHAT and CDR2 FQNNGV. The trim removed 4 bases at V and 4 bases at J, leaving 7 bases unmatched. CDR3 nucleotides: TGTGCCAGCAGCTCACGACAGGGGGGAGGAGAGACCCAGTACTTC. It yields the protein CASSSRQGGGETQYF.

The rearrangement uses TRBV21-1 and TRBJ1-1; TRBD1, the table's D call, lacks a check against the DNA. TRBV21-1 is a pseudogene segment. The CDR3 has 14 amino acids. The CDR3 spells CASSTFTGAGEAFF. The CDR3 coding sequence is TGTGCCAGCAGCACCTTCACAGGAGCAGGTGAAGCTTTCTTT.

The chain recombines TRBV10-1 with TRBJ2-5; 7 bases agree with TRBD2. V dropped 2 bases and J dropped 5; count of bases not matched to a gene: 5. The CDR3 has 14 residues. Germline values: CDR1 WNHNN, CDR2 SYGVQD (reference sequence). The CDR3: CASSEGRGGETQYF. The DNA of the CDR3 is TGCGCCAGCAGTGAGGGCCGGGGAGGGGAGACCCAGTACTTC.